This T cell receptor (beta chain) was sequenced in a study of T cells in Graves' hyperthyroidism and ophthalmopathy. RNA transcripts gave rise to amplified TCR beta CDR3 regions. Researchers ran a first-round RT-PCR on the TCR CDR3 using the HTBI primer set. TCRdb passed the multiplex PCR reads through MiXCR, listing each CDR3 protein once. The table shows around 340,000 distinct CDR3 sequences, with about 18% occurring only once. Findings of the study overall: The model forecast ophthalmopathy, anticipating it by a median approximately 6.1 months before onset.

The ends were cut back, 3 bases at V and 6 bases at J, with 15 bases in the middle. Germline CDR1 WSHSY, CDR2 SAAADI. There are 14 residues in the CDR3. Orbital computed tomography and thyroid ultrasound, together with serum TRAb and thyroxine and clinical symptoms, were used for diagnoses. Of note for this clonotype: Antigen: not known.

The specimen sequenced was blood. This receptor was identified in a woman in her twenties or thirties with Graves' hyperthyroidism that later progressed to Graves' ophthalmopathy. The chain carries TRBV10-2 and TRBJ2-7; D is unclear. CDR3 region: CASSDGVYPSEQYF. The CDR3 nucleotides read TGCGCCAGCAGTGATGGAGTTTATCCGAGCGAGCAGTACTTC.